Following are 10 T cell receptor beta chains from one sample sequenced in a study of cytomegalovirus exposure and HLA in healthy donors. The PCR contained 60 Vbeta and 13 Jbeta primers. The assay was immunoSEQ multiplex PCR, and TCRdb's table has in-frame clones only and misses some. The sample carries under 200,000 clones, roughly 80% recorded once. Sequencing used PBMCs. These receptors originate from a young woman in good health and CMV-seropositive.

The V and J genes are TRBV6-5 and TRBJ1-5; 8 bases are a match to TRBD1. CDR3 size: 15 residues. After removal of 6 bases from V and 5 bases from J, the junction contained 9 bases not matched to a gene. Looked up from germline, CDR1 is MNHEY and CDR2 is SVGAGI. In DNA form, the CDR3 reads TGTGCCAGCAGGTTTGGGACAGGAGGAGATCAGCCCCAGCATTTT. It encodes CASRFGTGGDQPQHF.

The rearrangement links TRBV25-1 to TRBJ2-5, with no clear D. CDR1 and CDR2 (germline): MGHDK, SYGVNS. This CDR3 has 14 residues. V was shortened by 2 bases and J by 1 base, with 8 bases between the two germline ends. DNA for the CDR3: TGTGCCAGCAGTGAACATAACTCCCAAGAGACCCAGTACTTC. This gives the protein CASSEHNSQETQYF. Filled out from reference TRBV25-1 and TRBJ2-5, the complete variable domain reads EADIYQTPRYLVIGTGKKITLECSQTMGHDKMYWYQQDPGMELHLIHYSYGVNSTEKGDLSSESTVSRIRTEHFPLTLESARPSHTSQYLCASSEHNSQETQYFGPGTRLLVL.

This clone showed up just a few times. The chain is built from TRBV4-1 and TRBJ1-5; D gene ambiguous. The CDR3 consists of 16 residues. Trimming removed 1 base from V and 3 bases from J, with 13 bases in between. CDR1 and CDR2 (germline): MGHRA, YSYEKL. In DNA form, the CDR3 reads TGCGCCAGCAGCCAAGGATCTCTCGACTTCAATCAGCCCCAGCATTTT. Its protein product is CASSQGSLDFNQPQHF.

The chain recombines TRBV6-5 with TRBJ2-1; 8 bases align to TRBD1. V trimming: 5 bases; J trimming: 2 bases; junction bases outside the gene matches: 2. The length of the CDR3 is 14 residues. Looked up from germline, CDR1 is MNHEY and CDR2 is SVGAGI. The CDR3 loop is CASSRQGTYNEQFF. In nucleotides, the CDR3 is TGTGCCAGCAGTCGACAGGGGACCTACAATGAGCAGTTCTTC.

The V and J genes are TRBV15 and TRBJ2-3; weak D call: TRBD2 (6 bases). V lost 0 bases and J 1 base, leaving 14 bases between the germline ends. The CDR3 is made up of 17 amino acids. In germline, CDR1 is LNHNV, CDR2 YYDKDF (reference sequence). CDR3 nucleotides: TGTGCCACCAGCAGAGATCGGCGGGGAGACCGCACAGATACGCAGTATTTT. It encodes CATSRDRRGDRTDTQYF. The variable domain in full, with the rest retrieved from reference TRBV15 and TRBJ2-3, is DAMVIQNPRYQVTQFGKPVTLSCSQTLNHNVMYWYQQKSSQAPKLLFHYYDKDFNNEADTPDNFQSRRPNTSFCFLDIRSPGLGDTAMYLCATSRDRRGDRTDTQYFGPGTRLTVL.

J is TRBJ2-1 and V is TRBV7-9; 9 nucleotides line up with TRBD1. Germline assignment: CDR1 SEHNR and CDR2 FQNEAQ (reference sequence). J gave up 4 bases and V 5 bases, and 3 bases lay outside the gene matches. There are 14 residues in the CDR3. The CDR3 DNA is TGTGCCAGCAGCCCCGGGACAGGGTACAATGAGCAGTTCTTC. Translated: CASSPGTGYNEQFF. Combining the CDR3 with reference TRBV7-9 and TRBJ2-1 gives the whole variable domain DTGVSQNPRHKITKRGQNVTFRCDPISEHNRLYWYRQTLGQGPEFLTYFQNEAQLEKSRLLSDRFSAERPKGSFSTLEIQRTEQGDSAMYLCASSPGTGYNEQFFGPGTRLTVL.

This chain joins TRBV15 and TRBJ2-3; 7 nucleotides match TRBD1. This CDR3 contains 16 residues. Per the germline V gene, CDR1 is LNHNV and CDR2 is YYDKDF (reference sequence). The V gene end was trimmed by 1 base and the J gene end by 1 base; junction bases not matched to a gene: 5. The CDR3 loop reads CATSRAPDRGTDTQYF. CDR3 sequence (DNA): TGTGCCACCAGCAGAGCCCCCGACAGGGGCACAGATACGCAGTATTTT.

This chain connects TRBV5-6 to TRBJ1-6; the match to TRBD1 covers 11 bases. The CDR3 sequence is 15 residues long. V dropped 6 bases and J dropped 8; count of bases not matched to a gene: 7. Germline V CDR1 and CDR2: SGHDT, YYEEEE. The CDR3 reads CASTRDRGLDSPLHF. The CDR3 DNA follows: TGTGCCAGCACCAGGGACAGGGGGTTAGATTCACCCCTCCACTTT.

The chain recombines TRBV6-5 with TRBJ2-7, with unresolved D. Germline V gives CDR1 MNHEY, CDR2 SVGAGI. This CDR3 has 13 residues. V lost 6 bases and J 4 bases, leaving 13 bases between the germline ends. CDR3 nucleotides: TGTGCCAGCAGCCCCGCCGGGTGGTACGAGCAGTACTTC. Translating it yields CASSPAGWYEQYF.

The V and J genes are TRBV5-5 and TRBJ2-3, with 8 nucleotides matching TRBD2. The CDR3 totals 14 residues. Germline assignment: CDR1 SGHKS and CDR2 YYEKEE (reference sequence). V was pared by 4 bases and J by 5 bases, with 6 bases of the junction left unmatched. CDR3 protein: CASSPGRAEDTQYF. CDR3 in DNA: TGTGCCAGCAGCCCCGGGAGGGCTGAAGATACGCAGTATTTT.